This T cell receptor (beta chain) derives from a study of cytomegalovirus exposure and HLA in healthy donors (dated by TCRdb to 2016 to 2017). Study-wide context: According to a later analysis, one platform produced both the roughly 120 validation repertoires and the 666 repertoires of the first cohort. The study aimed to test whether cataloging public T cell receptors could reveal signatures of past pathogen exposure. A separate validation cohort of about 110 different subjects was used in addition to the 666-subject first cohort. The study combined high-throughput TCR immunosequencing, statistical association of individual TCRs with disease status, and machine learning to predict cytomegalovirus infection status.

A word on this clone: Its binding antigen is unknown. The input lacks base qualities; no much larger clone sits a single base away.

The full study reports these points: The study listed 150 to 200 TCR beta chains as associated with cytomegalovirus. Most TCR sequences were seen in very few donors, while some public TCRs were found in many individuals. A later analysis found that TCRs clustered in the first cohort also tended to co-occur in the approximately 120 validation repertoires, with approximately 93% of cluster scores above 0. All 120 or so repertoires were used to score co-occurrence in the validation cohort in a later analysis, because that analysis had no HLA typing for the cohort. It was suggested by the authors that the approach could potentially be generalized to other disease states and immunological phenotypes. Cytomegalovirus status was reported to be diagnosed by the classifier with high specificity and sensitivity in both the original and validation cohorts. In vitro tests confirmed that a few of the cytomegalovirus-associated TCR beta chains recognize cytomegalovirus antigens.

Donors formed part of the validation cohort, which comprised over a hundred subjects and was distinct from the first cohort of 550 to 850 subjects. The library was prepared using the immunoSEQ multiplex PCR assay. The published analysis was carried out like this. A statistical classification framework was built to diagnose cytomegalovirus status from the catalog of TCR beta chain sequences. TCRdb took over this immuneACCESS table, retaining in-frame rearrangements with V and J assigned. Such tables are incomplete; in checked studies, under half of the missing clones stem from an unresolved V gene, and the remainder is unexplained. That table gives V, J and clone size, and the DNA gave D and trimming. Counted in this sample were 250,000 or so clones; 87% of them appeared once. Less than 3% of the sample belongs to the ten largest clones. Sequences MNHEY (CDR1) and SMNVEV (CDR2) are obtained from the germline V gene (reference sequence). The CDR3, from cysteine to phenylalanine, totals 13 residues. This entry keeps only the CDR3 DNA: 39 bases, framed from base 1. Trimming removed 2 bases from V and 4 bases from J, leaving 6 bases between the germline ends.

This sequence originates from a man between 18 and 29 years old in good health and CMV-seronegative. The receptor chain draws on TRBV27 and TRBJ1-5; the D gene remains uncertain. The sequencing sample was made of PBMCs. The CDR3 here reads CASSLNTNQPQHF. DNA sequence: TGTGCCAGCAGTTTAAACACGAATCAGCCCCAGCATTTT.